Detailed here is one T cell receptor (beta chain). Its antigen is not identified. This sample was included in a study of cytomegalovirus exposure and HLA in healthy donors. Nominally healthy donors provided the samples, though records likely missed some immune exposures. PCR amplification relied on 60 Vbeta primers (plus 13 Jbeta primers). Assay: immunoSEQ multiplex PCR; the TCRdb copy retains only in-frame clones and omits some. This table has 100,000 or so clones, approximately 78% appearing once. In germline, CDR1 is MNHEY, CDR2 SMNVEV (reference sequence). The V segment lost 8 bases and the J segment 0 bases; nucleotides outside the gene matches: 5. The CDR3 is 15 amino acids. Study findings and constraints: High specificity and sensitivity for cytomegalovirus status were reported for the classifier. With later analysis, a missense DCLRE1C variant became linked to TCR beta V- and J-gene trimming. As confirmed in vitro, a few CMV-associated chains were specific for CMV antigens.

This clonotype was sampled from a middle-aged man in good health and CMV-seronegative. V gene TRBV27 combines with J gene TRBJ1-1; TRBD1 matches 11 bases. Sequencing was done on a sample of PBMCs. The CDR3 loop is CASSRTGGLNTEAFF. CDR3 DNA: TGTGCCAGCTCTCGGACAGGGGGCTTGAACACTGAAGCTTTCTTT.